The clone carrying this T cell receptor (beta chain) has ten or more counts. This sample was included in a study of response to subunit inactivated influenza vaccine. TCRdb passed the RT-PCR reads through MiXCR, listing each CDR3 protein once. Here the sample spans 500,000 to 600,000 distinct CDR3 sequences, roughly 12% being singletons. Germline assignment: CDR1 MNHEY and CDR2 SVGAGI. The CDR3 has 12 residues. Trimming stripped 5 bases from V and 1 base from J, with 5 bases between. This specimen consisted of PBMCs from blood, obtained on the day of vaccination. This sequence was found in a middle-aged man who received an inactivated influenza vaccine. The chain has TRBV6-5 and TRBJ1-2; D is ambiguous. The CDR3 coding sequence is TGTGCCAGCAGTCGCAATAACTATGGCTACACCTTC. Protein sequence: CASSRNNYGYTF.